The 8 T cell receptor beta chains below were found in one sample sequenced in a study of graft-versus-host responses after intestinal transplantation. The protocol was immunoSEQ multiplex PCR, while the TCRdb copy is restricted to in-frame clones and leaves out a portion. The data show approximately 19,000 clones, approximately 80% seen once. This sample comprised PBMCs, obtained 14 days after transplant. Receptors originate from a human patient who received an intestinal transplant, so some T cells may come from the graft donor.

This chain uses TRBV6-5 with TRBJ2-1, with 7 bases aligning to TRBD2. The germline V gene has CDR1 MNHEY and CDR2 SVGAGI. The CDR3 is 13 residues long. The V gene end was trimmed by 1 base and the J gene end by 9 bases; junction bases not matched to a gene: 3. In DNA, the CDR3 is TGTGCCAGCAGTTACTTGTCTAGCGGTGAGCAGTTCTTC. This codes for CASSYLSSGEQFF.

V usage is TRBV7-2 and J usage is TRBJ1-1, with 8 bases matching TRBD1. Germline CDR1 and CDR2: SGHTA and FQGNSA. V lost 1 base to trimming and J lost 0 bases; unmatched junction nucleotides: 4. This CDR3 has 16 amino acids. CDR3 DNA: TGTGCCAGCAGCTTAGTGTCAGGGGGCATGAACACTGAAGCTTTCTTT. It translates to CASSLVSGGMNTEAFF.

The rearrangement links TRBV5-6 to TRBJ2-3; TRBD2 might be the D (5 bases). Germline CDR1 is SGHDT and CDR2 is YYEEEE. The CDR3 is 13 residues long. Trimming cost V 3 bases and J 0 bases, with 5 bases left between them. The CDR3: CASSWTSTDTQYF. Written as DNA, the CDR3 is TGTGCCAGCAGCTGGACTAGCACAGATACGCAGTATTTT.

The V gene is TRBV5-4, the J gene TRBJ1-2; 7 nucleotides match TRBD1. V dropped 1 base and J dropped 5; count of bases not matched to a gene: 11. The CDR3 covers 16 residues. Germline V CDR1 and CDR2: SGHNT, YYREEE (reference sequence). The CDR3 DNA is TGTGCCAGCAGCTTGTCTATTCGGGACAGCCCATATGGCTACACCTTC. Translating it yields CASSLSIRDSPYGYTF.

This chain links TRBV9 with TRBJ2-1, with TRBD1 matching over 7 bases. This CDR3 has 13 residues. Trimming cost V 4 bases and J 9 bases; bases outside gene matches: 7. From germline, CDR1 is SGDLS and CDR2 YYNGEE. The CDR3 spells CASSLEGAGEQFF. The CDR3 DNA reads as TGTGCCAGCAGCCTCGAGGGGGCAGGTGAGCAGTTCTTC.

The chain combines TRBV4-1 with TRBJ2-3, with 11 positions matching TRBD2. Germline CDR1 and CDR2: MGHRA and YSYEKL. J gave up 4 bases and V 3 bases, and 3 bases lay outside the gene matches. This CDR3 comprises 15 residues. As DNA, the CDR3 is TGCGCCAGCAGCCACGGACTAGCGGGTCCAGATACGCAGTATTTT. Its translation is CASSHGLAGPDTQYF.

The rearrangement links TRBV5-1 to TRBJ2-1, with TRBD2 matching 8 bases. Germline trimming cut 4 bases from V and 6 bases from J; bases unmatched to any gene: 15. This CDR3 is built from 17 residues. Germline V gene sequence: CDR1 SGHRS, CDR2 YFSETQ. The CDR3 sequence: CASSADSYWTSSNEQFF. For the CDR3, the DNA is TGCGCCAGCAGCGCGGACAGTTACTGGACTAGCTCCAATGAGCAGTTCTTC.

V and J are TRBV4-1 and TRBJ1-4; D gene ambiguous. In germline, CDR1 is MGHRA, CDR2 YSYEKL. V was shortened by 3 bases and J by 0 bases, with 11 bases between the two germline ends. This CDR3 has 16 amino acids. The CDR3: CASSQPILATNEKLFF. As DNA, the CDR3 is TGCGCCAGCAGCCAGCCCATCCTTGCAACTAATGAAAAACTGTTTTTT.